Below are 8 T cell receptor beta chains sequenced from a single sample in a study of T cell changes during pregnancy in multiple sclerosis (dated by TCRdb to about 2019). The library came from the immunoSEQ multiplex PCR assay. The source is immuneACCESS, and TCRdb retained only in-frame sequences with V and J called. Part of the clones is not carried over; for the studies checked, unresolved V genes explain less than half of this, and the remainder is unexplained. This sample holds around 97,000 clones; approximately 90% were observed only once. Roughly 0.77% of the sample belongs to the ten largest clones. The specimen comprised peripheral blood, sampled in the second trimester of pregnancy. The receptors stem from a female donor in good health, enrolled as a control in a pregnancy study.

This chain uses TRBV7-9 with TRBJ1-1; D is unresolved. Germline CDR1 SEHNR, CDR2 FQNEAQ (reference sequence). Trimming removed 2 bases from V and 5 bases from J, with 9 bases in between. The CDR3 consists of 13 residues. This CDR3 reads CASSLMGGTEAFF. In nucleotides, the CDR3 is TGTGCCAGCAGCTTAATGGGAGGGACTGAAGCTTTCTTT.

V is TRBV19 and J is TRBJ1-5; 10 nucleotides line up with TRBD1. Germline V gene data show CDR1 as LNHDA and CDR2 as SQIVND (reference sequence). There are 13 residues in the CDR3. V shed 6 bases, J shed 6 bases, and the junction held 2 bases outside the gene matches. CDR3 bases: TGTGCCAGTAGGACAGGGGGCGGTCAGCCCCAGCATTTT. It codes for CASRTGGGQPQHF.

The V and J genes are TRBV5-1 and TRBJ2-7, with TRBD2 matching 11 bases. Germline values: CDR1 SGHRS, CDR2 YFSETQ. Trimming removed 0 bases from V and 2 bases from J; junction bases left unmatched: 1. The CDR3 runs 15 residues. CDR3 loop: CASSLELAGAYEQYF. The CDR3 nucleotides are TGCGCCAGCAGCTTGGAACTAGCGGGAGCCTACGAGCAGTACTTC.

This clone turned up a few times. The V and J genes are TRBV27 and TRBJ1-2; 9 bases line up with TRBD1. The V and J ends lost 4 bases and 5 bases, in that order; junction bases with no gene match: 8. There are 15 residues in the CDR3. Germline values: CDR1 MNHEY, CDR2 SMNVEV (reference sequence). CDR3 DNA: TGTGCCAGCAGTTGGAGGGGACAGGGATTGTATGGCTACACCTTC. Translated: CASSWRGQGLYGYTF.

CDR3 DNA sequence: TGTGCCAGCAGCCGACAGGGTGGGGACGAGCAGTACTTC. It is translated as CASSRQGGDEQYF. The rearrangement joins TRBV7-9 to TRBJ2-7; 7 positions match TRBD1. Trimming removed 5 bases from V and 5 bases from J; junction bases left unmatched: 6. In germline, CDR1 is SEHNR, CDR2 FQNEAQ (reference sequence). The CDR3 extends over 13 amino acids.

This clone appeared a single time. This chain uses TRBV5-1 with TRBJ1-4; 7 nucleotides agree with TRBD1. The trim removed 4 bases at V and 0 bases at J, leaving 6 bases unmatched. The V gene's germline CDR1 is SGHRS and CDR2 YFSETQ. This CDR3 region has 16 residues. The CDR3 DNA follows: TGCGCCAGCAGCACGGGACAGCTTACAACTAATGAAAAACTGTTTTTT. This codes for CASSTGQLTTNEKLFF.

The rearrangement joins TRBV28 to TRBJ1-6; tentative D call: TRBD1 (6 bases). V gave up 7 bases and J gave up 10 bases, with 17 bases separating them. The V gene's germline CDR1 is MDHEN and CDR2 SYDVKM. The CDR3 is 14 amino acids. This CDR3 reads CASNPPGGGSPLHF. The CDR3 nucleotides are TGTGCCAGCAACCCCCCGGGGGGGGGCTCACCCCTCCACTTT.

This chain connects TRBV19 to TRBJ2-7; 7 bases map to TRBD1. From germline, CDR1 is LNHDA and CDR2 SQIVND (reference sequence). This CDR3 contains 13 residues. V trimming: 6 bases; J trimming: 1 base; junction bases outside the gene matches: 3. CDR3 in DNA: TGTGCCAGTAGGATGACAGGGTCCTACGAGCAGTACTTC. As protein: CASRMTGSYEQYF.